The 30 T cell receptor beta chains below all came from one sample that was sequenced in a study of T cells in Graves' hyperthyroidism and ophthalmopathy. The TCR beta CDR3 regions underwent amplification using RNA transcripts as the source. Carried out on the TCR CDR3, a first-round RT-PCR used the HTBI primer set. TCRdb reanalysed the multiplex PCR reads using MiXCR and keeps one entry per CDR3 protein. This table holds about 590,000 distinct CDR3 sequences, approximately 15% found once. Material: blood. The receptors come from a woman aged 25 to 45 with Graves' hyperthyroidism.

This clonotype was counted at least ten times. The chain recombines TRBV27 with TRBJ1-1; D is undetermined. V lost 3 bases and J 2 bases, leaving 13 bases between the germline ends. The CDR3 has 15 residues. Germline V gene data show CDR1 as MNHEY and CDR2 as SMNVEV (reference sequence). CDR3 nucleotide sequence: TGTGCCAGCAGTTTCTCCCCGGGGATAAACACTGAAGCTTTCTTT. This translates into CASSFSPGINTEAFF.

This clonotype has at least ten counts. The chain has TRBV2 and TRBJ1-1, with a tentative D call TRBD1 (5 bases). CDR1 and CDR2 (germline): SNHLY, FYNNEI. Trimming removed 4 bases at V and 1 base at J, with 16 bases between. The CDR3 is 16 amino acids. The CDR3 is CASSGERVRENTEAFF. Here the CDR3 DNA reads TGTGCCAGCAGTGGGGAGAGGGTCAGGGAGAACACTGAAGCTTTCTTT.

Remarks on this clonotype: A much more abundant neighbour one base away suggests this may be a read error. The conserved phenylalanine or tryptophan normally closing the CDR3 is absent here, so this likely arose from a read error. This chain's CDR3 is CASSQDRQRRGRYEQYS. The DNA for the CDR3 is TGCGCCAGCAGCCAAGATAGGCAGCGGCGGGGGCGGTACGAGCAGTACTCC. The chain uses TRBV4-1 and TRBJ2-7; D is possibly TRBD2 (7 bases). Trimming removed 0 bases from V and 4 bases from J, with 19 bases in between. The CDR3 has 17 amino acids. The germline V gene encodes CDR1 MGHRA and CDR2 YSYEKL.

This chain joins TRBV15 and TRBJ2-1; D may be TRBD2 (5 bases). This CDR3 is built from 13 residues. Germline V gives CDR1 LNHNV, CDR2 YYDKDF (reference sequence). V was pared by 0 bases and J by 10 bases, with 10 bases between. In nucleotides, the CDR3 is TGTGCCACCAGCAGAGATATGCCTAGCGAGCAGTTCTTC. Translation gives CATSRDMPSEQFF.

The chain recombines TRBV2 with TRBJ2-3, with 13 bases fitting TRBD2. The germline V gene has CDR1 SNHLY and CDR2 FYNNEI. This CDR3 contains 19 residues. Unmatched junction bases numbered 11, after V lost 5 bases and J lost 0 bases. The CDR3 DNA sequence: TGTGCCAGCAGTAAGACTAGCGGGAGGACCCGGTCTAGCACAGATACGCAGTATTTT. It translates to CASSKTSGRTRSSTDTQYF.

The V and J genes are TRBV27 and TRBJ2-7; 11 bases line up with TRBD1. CDR3 length: 15 amino acids. Germline CDR1 and CDR2: MNHEY and SMNVEV (reference sequence). The ends lost 6 bases at V and 2 bases at J; junction bases unmatched: 6. The CDR3 bases are TGTGCCAGCAGGGGGGTGGGACAGGGGGCCTACGAGCAGTACTTC. Its translation is CASRGVGQGAYEQYF.

This clonotype was recorded at least ten times. The rearrangement joins TRBV11-3 to TRBJ1-5, with D possibly being TRBD1 (5 bases). Germline V CDR1 and CDR2: SGHNT, YENEEA. The CDR3 has 15 residues. V was cut by 5 bases and J by 4 bases, with 15 bases left in between. CDR3 amino acids: CASSPSQGQNQPQHF. CDR3 bases: TGTGCCAGCAGCCCCTCGCAGGGCCAAAATCAGCCCCAGCATTTT.

The rearrangement joins TRBV7-2 to TRBJ2-1; tentative D call: TRBD2 (6 bases). The germline gives CDR1 SGHTA, CDR2 FQGNSA. Trimming pared 5 bases from V and 3 bases from J, leaving 17 bases between. CDR3 size: 16 residues. The CDR3 bases are TGTGCCAGCAGCGACACCCGGGACTTACTCTACAATGAGCAGTTCTTC. Protein product: CASSDTRDLLYNEQFF.

This clonotype is a singleton in its sample. This chain links TRBV29-1 with TRBJ1-3; D unclear. Trimming left V 3 bases short and J 7 bases short, with 10 bases between. The CDR3 spans 12 residues. The germline V gene has CDR1 SQVTM and CDR2 ANQGSEA. The CDR3 nucleotides are TGCAGCGTTGAGAAGCCCGAGAACACCATATATTTT. Protein: CSVEKPENTIYF.

At least ten counts were recorded for this clonotype. The CDR3 nucleotides are TGTGCCAGCAGCTTAGGCCAAGGGAACAATGAGCAGTTCTTC. Encoded protein: CASSLGQGNNEQFF. The chain joins TRBV7-2 to TRBJ2-1; D is ambiguous. Germline CDR1 and CDR2: SGHTA and FQGNSA. This CDR3 is built from 14 residues. With 1 base removed from V and 5 bases from J, the gap between germline ends came to 9 bases.

This clonotype was seen only once. This chain links TRBV10-3 with TRBJ2-1, with 8 bases fitting TRBD1. Germline V gene lookup returns CDR1 ENHRY and CDR2 SYGVKD. The CDR3 consists of 14 residues. Germline trimming cut 5 bases from V and 6 bases from J; bases unmatched to any gene: 6. The CDR3 protein is CAISRTGTGNEQFF. The CDR3 coding sequence is TGTGCCATCAGTAGGACCGGGACAGGCAATGAGCAGTTCTTC.

The rearrangement joins TRBV27 to TRBJ2-3; tentatively, D is TRBD1 or TRBD2 (5 bases each). This CDR3 is built from 16 residues. Per germline, CDR1 MNHEY and CDR2 SMNVEV (reference sequence). Trimming shortened V by 4 bases and J by 2 bases, and 16 bases separated the two germline ends. The CDR3 region has the DNA TGTGCCAGCAGTTCCTTCGAGGGGACCGTCACAGATACGCAGTATTTT. Its protein product is CASSSFEGTVTDTQYF.

The V call is TRBV4-1, the J call TRBJ1-1; D unclear. Trimming removed 3 bases at V and 5 bases at J, with 16 bases between. The length of the CDR3 is 15 residues. CDR1 MGHRA and CDR2 YSYEKL come from the germline V gene. The DNA for the CDR3 is TGCGCCAGCAGCCACCTATTACGAGCGGGAACTGAAGCTTTCTTT. Its protein is CASSHLLRAGTEAFF.

This clonotype was picked up many times. The chain employs TRBV3-1 and TRBJ2-1; D is uncertain. This CDR3 has 14 amino acids. CDR1 is LGHDT and CDR2 is YNNKEL in the germline V gene (reference sequence). Trimming pared 0 bases from V and 7 bases from J, leaving 10 bases between. The CDR3 DNA reads TGTGCCAGCAGCCAAGATCTCGGGTTTAATGAGCAGTTCTTC. Its protein product is CASSQDLGFNEQFF.

This clonotype was observed a handful of times. It may be a read error: a sequence one base away is much more abundant. The rearrangement uses TRBV27 and TRBJ2-1, with 14 bases aligning to TRBD2. Germline lookup yields CDR1 MNHEY and CDR2 SMNVEV (reference sequence). V was pared by 5 bases and J by 5 bases, with 17 bases of the junction left unmatched. This CDR3 is built from 20 residues. CDR3 sequence: CASSLAPPGLAGVANNEQFF. CDR3 DNA: TGTGCCAGCAGTCTCGCACCCCCGGGACTAGCGGGAGTTGCTAACAATGAGCAGTTCTTC.

This clonotype was picked up many times. Possible read error: a much larger clone is one base away. This CDR3 reads CASRGLAANTGELFF. Written as DNA, the CDR3 is TGTGCCAGCAGGGGACTAGCGGCGAACACCGGGGAGCTGTTTTTT. The V and J genes are TRBV28 and TRBJ2-2, with TRBD2 matching over 11 bases. This CDR3 has 15 amino acids. Unmatched junction bases numbered 0, after V lost 6 bases and J lost 0 bases. Germline V gene lookup returns CDR1 MDHEN and CDR2 SYDVKM.

This clonotype was detected only a few times. The rearrangement uses TRBV9 and TRBJ1-6, with D tentatively TRBD1 (6 bases). The V end lost 3 bases, the J end lost 12 bases, and 13 bases lay between the germline ends. This CDR3 is 13 amino acids long. CDR1 is SGDLS, CDR2 YYNGEE, per germline. CDR3 residues: CASSAGQTQPLHF. CDR3 nucleotide sequence: TGTGCCAGCAGCGCAGGACAGACCCAACCCCTCCACTTT.

A few counts support this clonotype. V usage is TRBV10-3 and J usage is TRBJ1-6; perhaps TRBD1 as D (5 bases). The CDR3 contains 14 residues. Trimming removed 6 bases at V and 6 bases at J, with 12 bases between. CDR1 and CDR2 from the germline V gene are ENHRY and SYGVKD. The chain's CDR3 is CAISTQEVNSPLHF. The CDR3 coding sequence is TGTGCCATCAGCACACAGGAAGTTAATTCACCCCTCCACTTT.

The sample holds many counts of this clonotype. This chain connects TRBV6-1 to TRBJ1-2, with 11 bases aligning to TRBD1. CDR3 length: 15 residues. CDR1 and CDR2 from the germline V gene are MNHNS and SASEGT. Trimming removed 7 bases from V and 4 bases from J; junction bases left unmatched: 8. CDR3 DNA sequence: TGTGCCAGCACCCGGACAGGGGGCATTCGCTATGGCTACACCTTC. Protein: CASTRTGGIRYGYTF.

This clonotype was observed many times. The chain combines TRBV28 with TRBJ2-7; no clear D. Trimming shortened V by 6 bases and J by 7 bases, and 16 bases separated the two germline ends. CDR1 and CDR2 (germline): MDHEN, SYDVKM. CDR3 size: 13 residues. CDR3 nucleotides: TGTGCCAGCAGCCAGGCATCGCATGTAGAGCAGTACTTC. Translated, it gives CASSQASHVEQYF.

The chain recombines TRBV6-1 with TRBJ2-4; D ambiguous. CDR1 is MNHNS, CDR2 SASEGT, per germline. Trimming took 6 bases from V and 6 from J, leaving 6 bases between them. The CDR3 length is 11 residues. CDR3 amino acids: CASRAINIQYF. Here the CDR3 DNA reads TGTGCCAGCAGGGCGATAAACATTCAGTACTTC.

This clonotype was counted only a few times. V and J are TRBV5-1 and TRBJ1-6, with TRBD1 matching 7 bases. Germline CDR1 reads SGHRS; CDR2 reads YFSETQ. The ends lost 3 bases at V and 7 bases at J; junction bases unmatched: 7. There are 15 residues in the CDR3. The CDR3 DNA sequence: TGCGCCAGCAGCTCCGAGGGACAGAAAAATTCACCCCTCCACTTT. Amino acid sequence: CASSSEGQKNSPLHF.

With regard to this clonotype: A much larger clone differs by one base, so this may be a read error. The genes are TRBV12-3 or TRBV12-4 and TRBJ2-1; 10 bases map to TRBD2. V was pared by 5 bases and J by 12 bases, with 13 bases of the junction left unmatched. The CDR3 is 15 residues long. CDR3 bases: TGTGCCAGCAGTCTTAGCGGGAGGAAGGGCGATGGGCAGTTCTTC. Translating gives CASSLSGRKGDGQFF.

This clonotype was seen ten or more times. The chain uses TRBV12-3 or TRBV12-4 and TRBJ1-1; 7 nucleotides agree with TRBD1. CDR3 size: 15 residues. Trimming at V came to 5 bases and at J to 1 base, leaving 7 bases not matched to a gene. CDR3 region: CASSPTGTENTEAFF. The CDR3, as DNA: TGTGCCAGCAGTCCCACCGGGACAGAGAACACTGAAGCTTTCTTT.

This clonotype has at least ten counts. CDR3 DNA: TGTGCCAGCTCACCACGGACGGGCAGGTCTGCCTACGAGCAGTACTTC. Residues: CASSPRTGRSAYEQYF. The chain carries TRBV18 and TRBJ2-7; unclear D gene. Germline V lookup: CDR1 KGHSH, CDR2 LQKENI. V lost 1 base to trimming and J lost 2 bases, with 15 bases between them. CDR3 length: 16 amino acids.

This clonotype has a count of ten or more. The V gene is TRBV20-1, the J gene TRBJ2-1; 9 bases line up with TRBD2. This CDR3 has 17 amino acids. Germline V gene data show CDR1 as DFQATT and CDR2 as SNEGSKA (reference sequence). The ends lost 0 bases at V and 4 bases at J; junction bases unmatched: 10. The CDR3 sequence is CSARESRGLASYNEQFF. Written as DNA, the CDR3 is TGCAGTGCTAGAGAGTCTCGCGGACTAGCGAGTTACAATGAGCAGTTCTTC.

This clonotype has just a few counts. The chain couples TRBV5-1 to TRBJ2-7, with 8 bases lining up with TRBD2. Germline V gene sequence: CDR1 SGHRS, CDR2 YFSETQ. This CDR3 region has 16 residues. The J segment lost 4 bases and the V segment lost 1 base, leaving 10 bases of the junction unmatched. The CDR3 region has the DNA TGCGCCAGCAGCTTGCAACCGGGACTAGGAGAATACGAGCAGTACTTC. Translating gives CASSLQPGLGEYEQYF.

This clonotype was seen a handful of times. The chain recombines TRBV4-1 with TRBJ2-3, with 8 bases matching TRBD1. Germline-derived CDR1 and CDR2 are MGHRA and YSYEKL. The CDR3 consists of 15 residues. Trimming cost V 1 base and J 6 bases; bases outside gene matches: 6. CDR3 region: CASSQGTGYGDTQYF. The DNA of the CDR3 is TGCGCCAGCAGCCAAGGGACAGGGTATGGGGATACGCAGTATTTT.

In its sample, this clonotype was seen many times. This sequence joins TRBV20-1 and TRBJ2-7; D not certain. V was pared by 4 bases and J by 5 bases, with 9 bases between. Germline-derived CDR1 and CDR2 are DFQATT and SNEGSKA (reference sequence). CDR3 size: 11 residues. This chain's CDR3 is CSATPANEQYF. For the CDR3, the DNA is TGCAGTGCTACCCCAGCGAACGAGCAGTACTTC.

A note on this clonotype: This clone may be a read error of a much larger clone one base away. This chain connects TRBV5-1 to TRBJ1-6; D remains ambiguous. Germline CDR1 and CDR2: SGHRS and YFSETQ. This CDR3 spans 16 amino acids. V lost 0 bases, J lost 8 bases, and 15 bases lay in between. The CDR3 reads CASSLGLPQADSPLHF. DNA of the CDR3: TGCGCCAGCAGCTTGGGGCTCCCCCAAGCTGATTCACCCCTCCACTTT.